This T cell receptor (beta chain) was identified during a study of technical replicates of blood from four donors. This clone was recorded a few times. Assay used: immunoSEQ multiplex PCR; TCRdb lists only in-frame clones, some missing. This sample has tens of thousands of clones, with over 75% found just once. Unmatched junction bases numbered 9, after V lost 4 bases and J lost 5 bases. This CDR3 region has 17 residues. Germline CDR1 and CDR2: SGHNT and YYREEE (reference sequence). V is TRBV5-4 and J is TRBJ1-6; TRBD1 aligns across 10 bases. This TCR was recovered from a human donor in good health. Some clones in this sample may be carry-over from other donors' samples. Specimen: PBMCs. In DNA form, the CDR3 reads TGTGCCAGCAGCAGCCGGGACAGGGGATGGGATAATTCACCCCTCCACTTT. Its translation: CASSSRDRGWDNSPLHF.